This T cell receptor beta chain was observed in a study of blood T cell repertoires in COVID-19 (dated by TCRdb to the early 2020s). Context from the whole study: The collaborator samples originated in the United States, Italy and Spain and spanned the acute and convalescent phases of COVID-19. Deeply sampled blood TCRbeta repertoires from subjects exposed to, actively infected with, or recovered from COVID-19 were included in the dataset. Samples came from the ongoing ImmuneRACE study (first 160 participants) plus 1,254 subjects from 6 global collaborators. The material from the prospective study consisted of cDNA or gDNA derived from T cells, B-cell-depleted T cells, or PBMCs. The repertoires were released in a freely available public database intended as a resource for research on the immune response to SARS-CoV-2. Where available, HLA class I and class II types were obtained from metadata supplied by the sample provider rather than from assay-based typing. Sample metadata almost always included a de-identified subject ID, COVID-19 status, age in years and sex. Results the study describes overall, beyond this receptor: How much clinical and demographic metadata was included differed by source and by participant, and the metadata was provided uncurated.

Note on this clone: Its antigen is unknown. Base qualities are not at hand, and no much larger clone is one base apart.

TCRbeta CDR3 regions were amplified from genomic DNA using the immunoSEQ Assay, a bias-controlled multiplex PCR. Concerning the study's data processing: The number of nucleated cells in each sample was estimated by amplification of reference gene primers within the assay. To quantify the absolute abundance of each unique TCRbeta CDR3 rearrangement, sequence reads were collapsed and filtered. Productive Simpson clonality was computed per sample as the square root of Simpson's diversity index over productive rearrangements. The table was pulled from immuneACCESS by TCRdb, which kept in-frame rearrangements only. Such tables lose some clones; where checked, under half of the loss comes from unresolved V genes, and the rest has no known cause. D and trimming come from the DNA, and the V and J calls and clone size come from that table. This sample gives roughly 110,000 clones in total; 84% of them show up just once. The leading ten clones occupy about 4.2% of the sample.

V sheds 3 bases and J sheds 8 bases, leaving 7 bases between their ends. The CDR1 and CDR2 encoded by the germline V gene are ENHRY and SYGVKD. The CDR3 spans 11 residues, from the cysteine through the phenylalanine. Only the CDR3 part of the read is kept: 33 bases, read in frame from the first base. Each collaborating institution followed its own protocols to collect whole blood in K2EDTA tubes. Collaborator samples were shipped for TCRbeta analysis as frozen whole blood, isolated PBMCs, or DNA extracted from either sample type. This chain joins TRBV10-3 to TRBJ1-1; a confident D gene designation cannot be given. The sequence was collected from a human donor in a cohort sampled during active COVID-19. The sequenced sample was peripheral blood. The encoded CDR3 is CAISDGVEAFF. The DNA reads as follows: TGTGCCATCAGTGATGGAGTAGAAGCTTTCTTT.